The 30 T cell receptor beta chains presented below share a single source sample, sequenced in a study of T cell changes during pregnancy in multiple sclerosis. Repertoires were generated with immunoSEQ multiplex PCR, while TCRdb's copy carries only in-frame clones and drops some. In the table there are about 97,000 clones, approximately 90% of which are singletons. The sequencing used peripheral blood, collected in the second trimester of pregnancy. These receptors all stem from a female donor in good health, enrolled as a control in a pregnancy study.

This chain connects TRBV6-1 to TRBJ2-7; 11 nucleotides agree with TRBD2. Germline-derived CDR1 and CDR2 are MNHNS and SASEGT. This CDR3 has 14 amino acids. Germline trimming cut 8 bases from V and 2 bases from J; bases unmatched to any gene: 5. This chain's CDR3 is CASASSGRPYEQYF. CDR3 nucleotides: TGTGCCAGCGCGTCTAGCGGGAGGCCCTACGAGCAGTACTTC.

The chain joins TRBV5-1 to TRBJ1-2; 9 nucleotides line up with TRBD1. Per germline, CDR1 SGHRS and CDR2 YFSETQ. The CDR3 spans 14 residues. Trimming at V came to 3 bases and at J to 4 bases, leaving 4 bases not matched to a gene. CDR3 in amino acids: CASSWTGESYGYTF. As DNA, the CDR3 is TGCGCCAGCAGCTGGACAGGGGAGAGCTATGGCTACACCTTC.

V is TRBV28 and J is TRBJ2-7; 7 positions agree with TRBD2. This CDR3 is 13 amino acids long. Unmatched junction bases numbered 2, after V lost 3 bases and J lost 3 bases. Germline assignment: CDR1 MDHEN and CDR2 SYDVKM. The CDR3 reads CASSFGGGYEQYF. CDR3 DNA: TGTGCCAGCAGTTTTGGCGGGGGCTACGAGCAGTACTTC. Variable domain in full (rest from reference TRBV28 and TRBJ2-7): DVKVTQSSRYLVKRTGEKVFLECVQDMDHENMFWYRQDPGLGLRLIYFSYDVKMKEKGDIPEGYSVSREKKERFSLILESASTNQTSMYLCASSFGGGYEQYFGPGTRLTVT.

Note on this clone: A junction boundary mismatches the germline segment, possibly from a read error. The rearrangement uses TRBV9 and TRBJ1-1; TRBD1 agrees at 7 bases. This CDR3 has 14 amino acids. Germline assignment: CDR1 SGDLS and CDR2 YYNGEE. The CDR3 loop is CASSTDRSNAEAFF. CDR3 DNA sequence: TGTGCCAGCAGCACGGACAGGTCGAACGCTGAAGCTTTCTTT.

The V call is TRBV10-1, the J call TRBJ1-2; D may be TRBD1 (6 bases). The CDR3 is 13 residues long. V was clipped by 3 bases and J by 3 bases, with 8 bases between them. The germline V gene has CDR1 WNHNN and CDR2 SYGVQD (reference sequence). CDR3 sequence (DNA): TGCGCCAGCAGTGAATCAGGGGACTATGGCTACACCTTC. Protein: CASSESGDYGYTF.

This clone occurred once. The chain employs TRBV7-2 and TRBJ2-1; TRBD2 matches 7 bases. The CDR3 runs 12 residues. CDR1 is SGHTA and CDR2 is FQGNSA in the germline V gene. V gave up 4 bases and J gave up 15 bases; unmatched junction bases: 9. The CDR3 DNA follows: TGTGCCAGCAGCTCCCAGAGGACTAGTCTGTTCTTC. As protein: CASSSQRTSLFF. Complete variable domain (other parts from reference TRBV7-2 and TRBJ2-1): GAGVSQSPSNKVTEKGKDVELRCDPISGHTALYWYRQSLGQGLEFLIYFQGNSAPDKSGLPSDRFSAERTGGSVSTLTIQRTQQEDSAVYLCASSSQRTSLFFGPGTRLTVL.

The chain joins TRBV2 to TRBJ1-2; D perhaps matches TRBD1 (6 bases). With 7 bases removed from V and 3 bases from J, the gap between germline ends came to 12 bases. CDR1 and CDR2 from the germline V gene are SNHLY and FYNNEI. This CDR3 is 13 amino acids long. The CDR3 is CASTRTADYGYTF. Here the CDR3 DNA reads TGTGCCAGCACCAGGACAGCAGACTATGGCTACACCTTC.

In its sample, this clone was seen once. This chain uses TRBV6-1 with TRBJ1-2; 8 positions agree with TRBD1. CDR3 length: 13 amino acids. CDR1 and CDR2 (germline): MNHNS, SASEGT. Unmatched junction bases numbered 0, after V lost 4 bases and J lost 2 bases. CDR3 coding DNA: TGTGCCAGCAGTGGGACAGGGAACTATGGCTACACCTTC. Amino acids: CASSGTGNYGYTF.

The rearrangement links TRBV7-2 to TRBJ2-3, with TRBD2 matching over 9 bases. The J segment lost 7 bases and the V segment lost 4 bases, leaving 12 bases of the junction unmatched. Looked up from germline, CDR1 is SGHTA and CDR2 is FQGNSA. The CDR3 is 16 residues long. Here the CDR3 DNA reads TGTGCCAGCAGCTCGGAGGGACTAGCCCTACGAAATACGCAGTATTTT. Translating gives CASSSEGLALRNTQYF.

This clone occurred once. The chain carries TRBV19 and TRBJ2-3; the D is unclear. CDR3 size: 13 residues. The V and J ends lost 5 bases and 6 bases respectively, with 12 bases between them. Germline CDR1 is LNHDA and CDR2 is SQIVND (reference sequence). Written as DNA, the CDR3 is TGTGCCAGTAGTGTACTGAGAGAGGATACGCAGTATTTT. Translating gives CASSVLREDTQYF.

V is TRBV19 and J is TRBJ1-1; D gene ambiguous. Germline lookup yields CDR1 LNHDA and CDR2 SQIVND (reference sequence). Trimming pared 5 bases from V and 5 bases from J, leaving 15 bases between. This CDR3 is built from 14 residues. The CDR3 coding sequence is TGTGCCAGTAGTCCGGGGAGTAGGGAGACTGAAGCTTTCTTT. Residues: CASSPGSRETEAFF.

This chain links TRBV5-5 with TRBJ1-5; 7 bases agree with TRBD1. Germline assignment: CDR1 SGHKS and CDR2 YYEKEE (reference sequence). CDR3 length: 16 residues. The V and J ends lost 0 bases and 5 bases, in that order; junction bases with no gene match: 8. The CDR3 loop is CASSLETGVRDQPQHF. The CDR3 nucleotides read TGTGCCAGCAGCTTGGAAACAGGGGTTCGGGATCAGCCCCAGCATTTT. Full variable domain (rest looked up from reference TRBV5-5 and TRBJ1-5): DAGVTQSPTHLIKTRGQQVTLRCSPISGHKSVSWYQQVLGQGPQFIFQYYEKEERGRGNFPDRFSARQFPNYSSELNVNALLLGDSALYLCASSLETGVRDQPQHFGDGTRLSIL.

This clone was seen once. This sequence joins TRBV6-5 and TRBJ2-5; D possibly corresponds to TRBD1 (6 bases). The length of the CDR3 is 13 residues. The germline CDR1 and CDR2 sequences are MNHEY and SVGAGI. The CDR3 protein is CAVQGHLGETQYF. The DNA for the CDR3 is TGTGCGGTACAGGGACACCTTGGAGAGACCCAGTACTTC.

In DNA form, the CDR3 reads TGTGCCACCAGCAGGGGGCCGGAGACCCAGTACTTC. This codes for CATSRGPETQYF. The V and J genes are TRBV15 and TRBJ2-5, with a tentative D call TRBD1 (5 bases). Trimming pared 3 bases from V and 5 bases from J, leaving 7 bases between. Germline loops: CDR1 LNHNV, CDR2 YYDKDF (reference sequence). The CDR3 is made up of 12 amino acids.

The V and J genes are TRBV7-9 and TRBJ2-1, with TRBD2 matching over 7 bases. The ends lost 3 bases at V and 0 bases at J; junction bases unmatched: 2. The CDR3 is 15 residues long. The germline V gene encodes CDR1 SEHNR and CDR2 FQNEAQ (reference sequence). The CDR3: CASSFGGSSYNEQFF. The CDR3 coding sequence is TGTGCCAGCAGCTTTGGCGGGAGCTCCTACAATGAGCAGTTCTTC.

The chain carries TRBV30 and TRBJ2-7, with TRBD1 identical over 9 bases. The germline gives CDR1 GTSNPN, CDR2 SVGIG (reference sequence). The CDR3 has 15 amino acids. Unmatched junction bases numbered 5, after V lost 2 bases and J lost 0 bases. CDR3 sequence: CAWSRLDRGSYEQYF. The CDR3 bases are TGTGCCTGGAGTCGCTTGGACAGGGGCTCCTACGAGCAGTACTTC.

The chain couples TRBV7-8 to TRBJ1-2; maybe TRBD1 (5 bases). V was trimmed by 5 bases and J by 1 base, leaving 8 bases between them. The germline V gene encodes CDR1 SGHVS and CDR2 FQNEAQ. The CDR3 runs to 13 residues. The CDR3 DNA is TGTGCCAGCAGCGGGGACTATAACTATGGCTACACCTTC. It codes for CASSGDYNYGYTF.

The V and J genes are TRBV13 and TRBJ2-5; the match to TRBD1 covers 8 bases. Germline assignment: CDR1 PRHDT and CDR2 FYEKMQ (reference sequence). The junction had 5 bases not matched to a gene; V was cut back by 6 bases and J by 2 bases. CDR3 length: 14 amino acids. The CDR3 region is CASRGRGRQETQYF. The CDR3 DNA reads TGTGCCAGCAGAGGCAGGGGGCGGCAAGAGACCCAGTACTTC.

The chain combines TRBV7-6 with TRBJ2-7, with a weak D call TRBD2 (6 bases). Germline V gene lookup returns CDR1 SGHVS and CDR2 FNYEAQ. The V end lost 5 bases, the J end lost 0 bases, and 14 bases lay between the germline ends. This CDR3 has 15 amino acids. CDR3 sequence: CASSPVAESSYEQYF. CDR3 in DNA: TGTGCCAGCAGCCCGGTAGCGGAGAGCTCCTACGAGCAGTACTTC.

Note on this clone: A read error may account for a junction end that differs from germline. This chain's CDR3 is CASSVGWGVSYEQYF. DNA for the CDR3: TGTGCCAGCAGCGTAGGGTGGGGGGTCTCCTACGAGCAGTACTTC. The chain links TRBV13 to TRBJ2-7; D may be TRBD2 (6 bases). Germline values: CDR1 PRHDT, CDR2 FYEKMQ (reference sequence). The CDR3 length is 15 residues.

CDR3 sequence: CASSEPGQAFYGYTF. The DNA for the CDR3 is TGTGCCAGCAGTGAACCGGGACAGGCCTTCTATGGCTACACCTTC. V gene TRBV6-1 combines with J gene TRBJ1-2; 8 bases fit TRBD1. The CDR3 spans 15 residues. CDR1 MNHNS and CDR2 SASEGT come from the germline V gene. The junction had 6 bases not matched to a gene; V was cut back by 2 bases and J by 4 bases.

This chain uses TRBV4-1 with TRBJ2-3; 13 positions match TRBD2. CDR3 length: 18 amino acids. CDR1 MGHRA and CDR2 YSYEKL come from the germline V gene. The trim removed 7 bases at V and 0 bases at J, leaving 10 bases unmatched. This CDR3 reads CASKRTSGSLMSTDTQYF. In DNA form, the CDR3 reads TGCGCCAGCAAGAGGACTAGCGGGAGTCTGATGAGCACAGATACGCAGTATTTT.

CDR3 loop: CASSSPGPYEQYF. As DNA, the CDR3 is TGTGCCAGCAGCTCCCCAGGCCCCTACGAGCAGTACTTC. This chain connects TRBV5-4 to TRBJ2-7, with D unclear. The CDR3 consists of 13 residues. Germline-derived CDR1 and CDR2 are SGHNT and YYREEE (reference sequence). The V end lost 3 bases, the J end lost 2 bases, and 9 bases lay between the germline ends.

The V call is TRBV4-2, the J call TRBJ2-1; 9 bases line up with TRBD2. The CDR3 length is 17 residues. Germline CDR1 reads LGHNA; CDR2 reads YNFKEQ. The V gene end was trimmed by 0 bases and the J gene end by 9 bases; junction bases not matched to a gene: 12. Here the CDR3 DNA reads TGTGCCAGCAGCCAAGAATGGCGGGGGGGGTCCCTGGGTGAGCAGTTCTTC. It codes for CASSQEWRGGSLGEQFF.

This clone showed up just once. The V and J genes are TRBV4-3 and TRBJ2-3; 11 nucleotides align to TRBD2. The germline V gene encodes CDR1 LGHNA and CDR2 YSLEER. V dropped 4 bases and J dropped 1; count of bases not matched to a gene: 7. The CDR3 is 17 amino acids. CDR3 residues: CASSPGLAGGGTDTQYF. In nucleotides, the CDR3 is TGCGCCAGCAGCCCCGGGCTAGCGGGAGGAGGCACAGATACGCAGTATTTT.

This CDR3 is CASSHENLAGGTDTQYF. DNA of the CDR3: TGTGCCAGCAGCCACGAAAACCTGGCAGGGGGCACAGATACGCAGTATTTT. The chain carries TRBV16 and TRBJ2-3, with D perhaps TRBD1 (6 bases). The germline V gene encodes CDR1 KGHSY and CDR2 FQNENV. This CDR3 is built from 17 residues. V was cut by 3 bases and J by 1 base, with 17 bases left in between.

The J gene is TRBJ2-7, the V gene TRBV9, with D possibly being TRBD1 (6 bases). CDR3 length equals 14 residues. CDR1 and CDR2 (germline): SGDLS, YYNGEE. Trimming removed 4 bases from V and 7 bases from J, with 18 bases in between. CDR3 protein: CASSLQQGASEQYF. CDR3 nucleotides: TGTGCCAGCAGCCTCCAACAGGGTGCGAGTGAGCAGTACTTC.

The chain recombines TRBV5-4 with TRBJ2-5, with 7 positions matching TRBD1. CDR1 and CDR2 from the germline V gene are SGHNT and YYREEE (reference sequence). The CDR3 is 14 amino acids. V lost 2 bases to trimming and J lost 0 bases; unmatched junction nucleotides: 1. The CDR3 region has the DNA TGTGCCAGCAGCTTCGGGACAGACCAAGAGACCCAGTACTTC. Translation gives CASSFGTDQETQYF.

This sequence joins TRBV2 and TRBJ1-1; 10 bases align to TRBD1. J gave up 3 bases and V 6 bases, and 4 bases lay outside the gene matches. Germline V gene data show CDR1 as SNHLY and CDR2 as FYNNEI. There are 14 residues in the CDR3. CDR3 sequence (DNA): TGTGCCAGCAGCCGGGACAGGGGATACACTGAAGCTTTCTTT. It translates to CASSRDRGYTEAFF.

The chain employs TRBV19 and TRBJ2-5; 7 bases match TRBD1. The CDR3 extends over 14 amino acids. Germline CDR1 and CDR2: LNHDA and SQIVND (reference sequence). Trimming cost V 9 bases and J 4 bases; bases outside gene matches: 11. CDR3 nucleotides: TGTGCCAGCCAGCCCGACAGGGTAGGAGAGACCCAGTACTTC. The encoded protein is CASQPDRVGETQYF. Drawing the rest from reference TRBV19 and TRBJ2-5, the complete variable domain is DGGITQSPKYLFRKEGQNVTLSCEQNLNHDAMYWYRQDPGQGLRLIYYSQIVNDFQKGDIAEGYSVSREKKESFPLTVTSAQKNPTAFYLCASQPDRVGETQYFGPGTRLLVL.